Below are 22 T cell receptor beta chains sequenced from a single sample in a study of CD8 T cells in Susac syndrome. RNA in amounts of roughly 0.5 to 1 ug was reverse transcribed with random hexamers. TCRdb processed the immunoSEQ multiplex PCR reads anew with MiXCR; each CDR3 protein has one entry. The table shows 110,000 to 150,000 distinct CDR3 sequences, with about 94% occurring only once. Sample: CD8+ T cells from PBMCs. These receptors all come from a human donor in good health.

The chain recombines TRBV12-3 or TRBV12-4 with TRBJ1-1; no firm D call. The CDR3 totals 14 residues. With 1 base removed from V and 1 base from J, the gap between germline ends came to 7 bases. CDR3 amino acids: CASSLGQPNTEAFF. DNA of the CDR3: TGTGCCAGCAGTTTAGGCCAGCCGAACACTGAAGCTTTCTTT.

This clonotype has a handful of counts. This chain links TRBV29-1 with TRBJ2-7; TRBD2 might be the D (6 bases). Germline CDR1 reads SQVTM; CDR2 reads ANQGSEA. V lost 2 bases, J lost 2 bases, and 10 bases lay in between. The CDR3 length is 13 residues. The CDR3 reads CSVESGQTYEQYF. The CDR3 DNA is TGCAGCGTTGAAAGCGGGCAGACCTACGAGCAGTACTTC.

The chain couples TRBV7-9 to TRBJ2-1, with 9 bases fitting TRBD2. V lost 1 base to trimming and J lost 9 bases; unmatched junction nucleotides: 7. CDR1 and CDR2 from the germline V gene are SEHNR and FQNEAQ (reference sequence). The CDR3 has 15 amino acids. The CDR3 DNA reads TGTGCCAGCAGCTTAGGGCGGGAGGGCCGGATTGAGCAGTTCTTC. It translates to CASSLGREGRIEQFF. The full variable domain, completed using reference TRBV7-9 and TRBJ2-1, is DTGVSQNPRHKITKRGQNVTFRCDPISEHNRLYWYRQTLGQGPEFLTYFQNEAQLEKSRLLSDRFSAERPKGSFSTLEIQRTEQGDSAMYLCASSLGREGRIEQFFGPGTRLTVL.

V usage is TRBV27 and J usage is TRBJ2-7, with D maybe TRBD2 (6 bases). Germline lookup yields CDR1 MNHEY and CDR2 SMNVEV (reference sequence). This CDR3 comprises 14 residues. Between the trimmed V and J ends, which lost 3 bases and 0 bases, there was a span of 9 bases. Here the CDR3 reads CASSLEGTSYEQYF. The CDR3 DNA sequence: TGTGCCAGCAGTTTGGAGGGTACCTCCTACGAGCAGTACTTC.

The J gene is TRBJ2-4, the V gene TRBV7-9, with 9 bases aligning to TRBD1. The trim removed 4 bases at V and 2 bases at J, leaving 6 bases unmatched. This CDR3 spans 16 amino acids. Germline V gene lookup returns CDR1 SEHNR and CDR2 FQNEAQ (reference sequence). This chain's CDR3 is CASSSGQGRTKNIQYF. The CDR3 region has the DNA TGTGCCAGCAGCTCCGGACAGGGGAGAACCAAAAACATTCAGTACTTC.

The V call is TRBV7-8, the J call TRBJ2-3; unclear D gene. Germline lookup yields CDR1 SGHVS and CDR2 FQNEAQ. The CDR3 has 12 residues. V shed 0 bases and J shed 4 bases, with 2 bases lying between them. CDR3 coding DNA: TGTGCCAGCAGCTTAGCGCCAGATACGCAGTATTTT. Protein sequence: CASSLAPDTQYF. Full variable domain (missing parts from reference TRBV7-8 and TRBJ2-3): GAGVSQSPRYKVAKRGQDVALRCDPISGHVSLFWYQQALGQGPEFLTYFQNEAQLDKSGLPSDRFFAERPEGSVSTLKIQRTQQEDSAVYLCASSLAPDTQYFGPGTRLTVL.

This clonotype was counted a single time. The rearrangement uses TRBV7-2 and TRBJ2-3, with TRBD2 identical over 12 bases. The J segment lost 0 bases and the V segment lost 5 bases, leaving 12 bases of the junction unmatched. There are 19 residues in the CDR3. Germline assignment: CDR1 SGHTA and CDR2 FQGNSA. In DNA, the CDR3 is TGTGCCAGCAGCGAGGGCCCGGGACTAGCGGGTACTAGCACAGATACGCAGTATTTT. It codes for CASSEGPGLAGTSTDTQYF.

This rearrangement joins TRBV7-9 to TRBJ2-7, with D maybe TRBD2 (5 bases). Per the germline V gene, CDR1 is SEHNR and CDR2 is FQNEAQ (reference sequence). V dropped 1 base and J dropped 1 base, with 8 bases sitting between them. This CDR3 has 14 amino acids. CDR3: CASSLVGGSYEQYF. The CDR3 bases are TGTGCCAGCAGCTTAGTTGGAGGTTCCTACGAGCAGTACTTC.

The chain employs TRBV27 and TRBJ2-1; 8 nucleotides line up with TRBD2. From germline, CDR1 is MNHEY and CDR2 SMNVEV (reference sequence). With V trimmed by 6 bases and J by 10 bases, 5 bases remained unmatched. CDR3 size: 12 residues. The CDR3, as DNA: TGTGCCAGCAGCCGGGGGGGAACAGAGCAGTTCTTC. Residues: CASSRGGTEQFF.

The V gene is TRBV13, the J gene TRBJ1-5, with a possible D match to TRBD1 (6 bases). CDR1 is PRHDT, CDR2 FYEKMQ, per germline (reference sequence). The CDR3 covers 12 residues. V shed 8 bases and J shed 8 bases, with 13 bases lying between them. The CDR3 reads CASANAGEPQHF. The CDR3 nucleotides read TGTGCCAGCGCTAATGCAGGGGAGCCCCAGCATTTT.

This clonotype was counted once. The rearrangement uses TRBV5-8 and TRBJ2-3; D is uncertain. The CDR3 has 9 residues. Germline values: CDR1 SGHTS, CDR2 YDEGEE. The germline V and J ends were trimmed by 6 bases and 4 bases, with 0 bases remaining between them. The CDR3: CASTDTQYF. The CDR3 DNA sequence: TGTGCCAGCACAGATACGCAGTATTTT.

This clonotype was seen just once. The CDR3 DNA sequence: TGTGCCAGCAGCTCTGACAGGACGGGGGGCTACACCTTC. Protein: CASSSDRTGGYTF. The J gene is TRBJ1-2, the V gene TRBV6-6, with D perhaps TRBD1 (6 bases). V was shortened by 6 bases and J by 8 bases, with 16 bases between the two germline ends. CDR1 and CDR2 from the germline V gene are MNHNY and SVGAGI (reference sequence). There are 13 residues in the CDR3.

This chain uses TRBV24-1 with TRBJ2-7; 10 bases map to TRBD1. Germline CDR1 reads KGHDR; CDR2 reads SFDVKD. V was clipped by 9 bases and J by 4 bases; unmatched bases: 5. The CDR3 totals 13 residues. The CDR3 DNA is TGTGCCACCTCCCCGGGACAGGGGTACGAGCAGTACTTC. This gives the protein CATSPGQGYEQYF.

The chain couples TRBV29-1 to TRBJ2-2; D may be TRBD1 (5 bases). Looked up from germline, CDR1 is SQVTM and CDR2 is ANQGSEA. The CDR3 length is 13 residues. The V and J ends lost 7 bases and 0 bases respectively, with 9 bases between them. CDR3 in amino acids: CSGQGANTGELFF. The CDR3 DNA reads as TGCAGCGGGCAGGGCGCGAACACCGGGGAGCTGTTTTTT.

This chain uses TRBV6-2 or TRBV6-3 with TRBJ1-2; 7 bases line up with TRBD1. The V segment lost 8 bases and the J segment 4 bases; nucleotides outside the gene matches: 7. Germline CDR1 MNHEY, CDR2 SVGEGT. The CDR3 is 13 amino acids. In DNA, the CDR3 is TGTGCCAGCGACTACAGGGGTGGCTATGGCTACACCTTC. As protein: CASDYRGGYGYTF.

The V gene is TRBV15, the J gene TRBJ2-7, with 10 bases that match TRBD2. CDR3 length: 20 amino acids. Germline V CDR1 and CDR2: LNHNV, YYDKDF (reference sequence). Trimming took 0 bases from V and 2 from J; bases not matched to a gene: 16. The CDR3 DNA is TGTGCCACCAGCAGAGATCATGCGACTAGCGGGTTAAAACCTACCTACGAGCAGTACTTC. Translation gives CATSRDHATSGLKPTYEQYF.

This chain connects TRBV30 to TRBJ1-1; no firm D call. Germline-derived CDR1 and CDR2 are GTSNPN and SVGIG (reference sequence). CDR3 length: 13 residues. Deletions cut 2 bases from V and 6 bases from J, with 13 bases between. Written as DNA, the CDR3 is TGTGCCTGGAGTCCATCCCCGATGGCTGAAGCTTTCTTT. Amino acid sequence: CAWSPSPMAEAFF.

This clonotype was recorded once. V usage is TRBV28 and J usage is TRBJ2-3; possibly TRBD2 for D (9 bases). Germline V gene lookup returns CDR1 MDHEN and CDR2 SYDVKM. The CDR3 is 19 residues long. Trimming shortened V by 5 bases and J by 5 bases, and 29 bases separated the two germline ends. DNA of the CDR3: TGTGCCAGCAGTCCCCGACAGGGGAGGCGGGAGGGCCCTCAAGATACGCAGTATTTT. This gives the protein CASSPRQGRREGPQDTQYF.

The genes are TRBV5-6 and TRBJ2-2, with D unresolved. V lost 7 bases and J 5 bases, leaving 9 bases between the germline ends. The CDR3 length is 12 residues. Germline lookup yields CDR1 SGHDT and CDR2 YYEEEE. Written as DNA, the CDR3 is TGTGCCAGCGGTCGGGCGACCGGGGAGCTGTTTTTT. This translates into CASGRATGELFF. The full variable domain, in which reference TRBV5-6 and TRBJ2-2 provide the parts outside the CDR3, is DAGVTQSPTHLIKTRGQQVTLRCSPKSGHDTVSWYQQALGQGPQFIFQYYEEEERQRGNFPDRFSGHQFPNYSSELNVNALLLGDSALYLCASGRATGELFFGEGSRLTVL.

The chain employs TRBV19 and TRBJ1-5, with D uncertain. This CDR3 comprises 13 residues. Germline V gene lookup returns CDR1 LNHDA and CDR2 SQIVND (reference sequence). V lost 3 bases, J lost 9 bases, and 12 bases lay in between. CDR3 region: CASSMQVVWPQHF. The DNA of the CDR3 is TGTGCCAGTAGTATGCAGGTCGTTTGGCCCCAGCATTTT.

The V call is TRBV6-5, the J call TRBJ2-1; 7 nucleotides match TRBD1. The J segment lost 5 bases and the V segment lost 1 base, leaving 2 bases of the junction unmatched. CDR3 size: 14 residues. Germline CDR1 reads MNHEY; CDR2 reads SVGAGI. CDR3 region: CASSYYQGDNEQFF. The CDR3 nucleotides read TGTGCCAGCAGTTACTACCAGGGGGACAATGAGCAGTTCTTC.

This clonotype was found once. This CDR3 is missing its conserved last phenylalanine or tryptophan, likely due to a read error. The chain links TRBV30 to TRBJ2-2; tentatively, D is TRBD2 (5 bases). Germline CDR1 GTSNPN, CDR2 SVGIG (reference sequence). With 8 bases removed from V and 6 bases from J, the gap between germline ends came to 10 bases. The CDR3 length is 11 residues. The CDR3 reads CARSAAGELFL. As DNA, the CDR3 is TGTGCCCGGTCAGCGGCCGGGGAGCTGTTTCTT.